These T cell receptor beta chains were read from a single sample in a study of early stage breast cancer tumors. Assay used: immunoSEQ multiplex PCR; TCRdb lists only in-frame clones, some missing. The sample lists about 14,000 clones, 70% to 80% occurring once. Input material: normal breast tissue next to the tumor. The receptor source for this set is a person aged 45 to 59 with breast cancer. Both conserved end residues are part of each CDR3. D genes are given only for firm matches. The size entry is marked missing in some rows and otherwise reads once, few, many or a size class.

TRBJ2-7 15 TRBV19 TRBD1 - CASSISGTGNYEQYF TGTGCCAGTAGTATATCGGGGACAGGTAACTACGAGCAGTACTTC
TRBJ1-5 13 TRBV6-1 - - CASTQDHNQPQHF TGTGCCAGCACTCAGGACCACAATCAGCCCCAGCATTTT
TRBJ2-7 13 TRBV11-2 - once CASSFGPNYEQYF TGTGCCAGCAGCTTCGGGCCGAACTACGAGCAGTACTTC
TRBJ2-3 15 TRBV5-1 - - CASRLGTAGSDTQYF TGCGCCAGCAGACTGGGGACCGCGGGATCAGATACGCAGTATTTT
TRBJ2-3 14 TRBV5-1 - few CASSLGQVVDTQYF TGCGCCAGCAGCTTGGGACAGGTGGTAGATACGCAGTATTTT
TRBJ1-2 15 TRBV6-4 - - CASSPVGGSRDGYTF TGTGCCAGCAGCCCCGTGGGGGGTTCCCGAGATGGCTACACCTTC
TRBJ2-5 14 TRBV2 - - CASSDDTAKETQYF TGTGCCAGCAGTGACGACACAGCGAAAGAGACCCAGTACTTC
TRBJ2-1 13 TRBV9 - - CASSGGGYNEQFF TGTGCCAGCAGCGGAGGGGGATACAATGAGCAGTTCTTC
TRBJ1-1 14 TRBV19 TRBD1 - CASTRDRGYTEAFF TGTGCCAGTACTAGGGACAGGGGCTACACTGAAGCTTTCTTT
TRBJ1-1 15 TRBV19 - - CASSILGVTNTEAFF TGTGCCAGTAGTATATTGGGCGTTACGAACACTGAAGCTTTCTTT
TRBJ1-1 16 TRBV11-2 - - CASSTMGGGRGTEAFF TGTGCCAGCAGCACCATGGGCGGGGGCCGAGGCACTGAAGCTTTCTTT
TRBJ2-1 13 TRBV19 - - CASTRGYYNEQFF TGTGCCAGTACCAGGGGCTACTACAATGAGCAGTTCTTC
TRBJ2-5 16 TRBV5-6 - - CASSLVPGKAQETQYF TGTGCCAGCAGCTTGGTTCCAGGGAAGGCTCAGGAGACCCAGTACTTC
TRBJ2-3 15 TRBV7-2 TRBD1 - CASSFAGQGADTQYF TGTGCCAGCAGCTTTGCGGGACAGGGTGCAGATACGCAGTATTTT
TRBJ2-5 13 TRBV5-5 - once CASTRDRKETQYF TGTGCCAGCACTCGAGACAGGAAAGAGACCCAGTACTTC
TRBJ1-5 15 TRBV10-3 TRBD1 - CAISGDRAPNQPQHF TGTGCCATCAGTGGGGACAGGGCGCCCAATCAGCCCCAGCATTTT
TRBJ1-1 15 TRBV14 - - CASSQGAVMNTEAFF TGTGCCAGCAGCCAAGGCGCAGTGATGAACACTGAAGCTTTCTTT